This TCR beta chain was found in a study of T cells after yellow fever vaccination. Overall study results and limits: The study re-detected most primary-vaccination clones after the booster (under 97% CD4, around 89% CD8).

TCRdb independently ran MiXCR on the 5' RACE reads; one entry per CDR3 protein. Among 250,000 to 300,000 distinct CDR3 sequences listed, 5.2% were seen once. Trimming pared 5 bases from V and 3 bases from J, leaving 14 bases between. This CDR3 is 14 amino acids long. The germline gives CDR1 MDHEN, CDR2 SYDVKM. This clonotype was seen more than once but under ten times. Its antigen is unidentified. The chain combines TRBV28 with TRBJ2-7; D remains ambiguous. The clonotype comes from a man between 18 and 29 years old who received the YFV17D yellow fever vaccine. Here the sequenced sample was CD4+ T cells sorted from PBMCs, taken on the day of the yellow fever booster vaccination. The CDR3 DNA sequence: TGTGCCAGCAGTCCCCTCGGCGCGAACTACGAGCAGTACGTC. Protein sequence: CASSPLGANYEQYV.